This T cell receptor (beta chain) was identified in a study of identical twins. V lost 3 bases and J lost 11; bases outside the gene matches: 16. The germline gives CDR1 DFQATT, CDR2 SNEGSKA (reference sequence). This CDR3 has 15 residues. Study-wide results and limits: Insertions were fewer in abundant cord blood beta clonotypes, whereas memory repertoires showed none of this pattern.

Carrying unique molecular identifiers, the cDNA also gained a universal primer site through template switching. A single record per CDR3 protein comes from TCRdb applying MiXCR to the 5' RACE reads. The sample records 1.5 million to 2 million distinct CDR3 sequences, about 32% being singletons. All donors were healthy, and all were Caucasian. A word on this clonotype: The antigen is not known.

The clonotype originates from a newborn girl in good health. The chain carries TRBV20-1 and TRBJ2-5; 9 bases agree with TRBD2. Material for sequencing was cord blood. The CDR3 region has the DNA TGCAGTGCTAGCCTTACTAGCGGGCGGCGGGGGGAGCAGTACTTC. It specifies CSASLTSGRRGEQYF.